This T cell receptor beta chain was documented in a study of control samples from healthy donors and cancer patients. Trimming at V came to 4 bases and at J to 8 bases, leaving 4 bases not matched to a gene. Germline V lookup: CDR1 ENHRY, CDR2 SYGVKD. The CDR3 is 14 amino acids. Data came from immunoSEQ multiplex PCR; TCRdb stores just in-frame clones and leaves some out. The sample has approximately 84,000 clones; roughly four fifths are singletons. The rearrangement joins TRBV10-3 to TRBJ2-1; 11 positions match TRBD2. This clonotype was sampled from a woman aged 55-69 years in good health. Sequencing input: blood. The CDR3 nucleotides read TGTGCCATCAGTGTAGCGGGGGGGACTGATGAGCAGTTCTTC. It yields the protein CAISVAGGTDEQFF.